This T cell receptor beta chain was captured by sequencing in a study of CD8+ T cells in alopecia areata. Findings and limits, study-wide: Scalp sample data also include resident alphabeta T cells from normal skin. The study found higher clonality in lesional than normal scalp, especially in alopecia totalis/universalis.

Trimming removed 3 bases from V and 1 base from J; junction bases left unmatched: 7. Germline CDR1 SEHNR, CDR2 FQNEAQ (reference sequence). The CDR3 is made up of 16 amino acids. The sequencing template was cDNA reverse transcribed from extracted RNA. Repertoires were generated with immunoSEQ multiplex PCR, while TCRdb's copy carries only in-frame clones and drops some. Of over 30,000 clones listed, about 83% are singletons. Alopecia areata patients provided lesional scalp punch biopsies and peripheral blood. From PBMCs, CD4+ and CD8+ T cells were sorted. The sample holds one count of this clone. Antigen unknown.

The clonotype was recovered from a human donor with alopecia areata. The rearrangement links TRBV7-9 to TRBJ2-5, with 8 bases that match TRBD1. Sequencing used NKG2D-low CD8+ T cells sorted from blood. CDR3 region: CASSFTLQGVQETQYF. As DNA, the CDR3 is TGTGCCAGCAGCTTCACATTACAGGGGGTCCAAGAGACCCAGTACTTC.